This T cell receptor beta chain was identified during a study of blood T cell repertoires in COVID-19. Across the study: Samples came from the United States, Italy and Spain, spanning acute and convalescent COVID-19. The analysed material was cDNA or gDNA that came from T cells, B-cell-depleted T cells, or PBMCs.

Study processing details: Estimation of nucleated cell counts was performed using reference gene primer amplification. TCRdb keeps only in-frame clones here, not all; method: immunoSEQ multiplex PCR. V and J calls and clone size are copied from that table; D and trimming were computed from the DNA. The table shows about 110,000 clones, with approximately 84% occurring only once. In this sample, this clone turned up once. The source is a woman between 45 and 60 years old with acute or convalescent COVID-19. Sequencing used peripheral blood.

Here the CDR3 DNA reads TGTGCCACCAGTGATTTAACAGGGAATGGCTACACCTTC. This sequence encodes CATSDLTGNGYTF. The chain carries TRBV24-1 and TRBJ1-2; a weak D match, TRBD1 (6 bases). The V gene lost 1 base and the J gene lost 6 bases, with 8 bases spanning the gap. The CDR3 covers 13 residues. Germline V CDR1 and CDR2: KGHDR, SFDVKD.